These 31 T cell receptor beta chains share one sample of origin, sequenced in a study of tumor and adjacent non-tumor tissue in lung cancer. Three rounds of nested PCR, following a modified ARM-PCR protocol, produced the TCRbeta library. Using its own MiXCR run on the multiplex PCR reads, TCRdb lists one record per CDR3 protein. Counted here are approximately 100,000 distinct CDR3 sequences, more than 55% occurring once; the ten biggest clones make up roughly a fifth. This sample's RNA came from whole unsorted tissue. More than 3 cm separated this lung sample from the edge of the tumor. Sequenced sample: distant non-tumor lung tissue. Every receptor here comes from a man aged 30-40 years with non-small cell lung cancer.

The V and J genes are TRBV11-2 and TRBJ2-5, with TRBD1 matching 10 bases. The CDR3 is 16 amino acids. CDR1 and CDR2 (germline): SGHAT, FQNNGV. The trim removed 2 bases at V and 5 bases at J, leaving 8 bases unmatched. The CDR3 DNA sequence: TGTGCCAGCAGCTTAAAAGGGACAGGGGTACGCGAGACCCAGTACTTC. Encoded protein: CASSLKGTGVRETQYF. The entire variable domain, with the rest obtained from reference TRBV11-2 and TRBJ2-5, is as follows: EAGVAQSPRYKIIEKRQSVAFWCNPISGHATLYWYQQILGQGPKLLIQFQNNGVVDDSQLPKDRFSAERLKGVDSTLKIQPAKLEDSAVYLCASSLKGTGVRETQYFGPGTRLLVL.

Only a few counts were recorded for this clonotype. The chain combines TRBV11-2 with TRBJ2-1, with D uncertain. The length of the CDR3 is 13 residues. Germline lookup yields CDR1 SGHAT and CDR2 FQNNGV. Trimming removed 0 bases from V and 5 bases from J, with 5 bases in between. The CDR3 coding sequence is TGTGCCAGCAGCTTAGAACCCCACAATGAGCAGTTCTTC. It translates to CASSLEPHNEQFF.

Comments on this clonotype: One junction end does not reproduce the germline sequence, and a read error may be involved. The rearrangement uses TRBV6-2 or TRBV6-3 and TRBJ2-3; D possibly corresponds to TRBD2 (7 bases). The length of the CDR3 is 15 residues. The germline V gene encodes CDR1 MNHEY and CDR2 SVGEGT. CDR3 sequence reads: CASTLRAGDIDTQYF. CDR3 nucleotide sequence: TGTGCCAGCACCCTACGGGCGGGGGACATAGATACACAGTATTTT.

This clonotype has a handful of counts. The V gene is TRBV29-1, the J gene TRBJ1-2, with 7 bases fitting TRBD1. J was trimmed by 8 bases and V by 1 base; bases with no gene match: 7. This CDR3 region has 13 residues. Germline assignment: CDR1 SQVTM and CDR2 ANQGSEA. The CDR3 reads CSVEVATGRGYTF. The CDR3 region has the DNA TGCAGCGTTGAAGTCGCGACAGGGAGAGGCTACACCTTC.

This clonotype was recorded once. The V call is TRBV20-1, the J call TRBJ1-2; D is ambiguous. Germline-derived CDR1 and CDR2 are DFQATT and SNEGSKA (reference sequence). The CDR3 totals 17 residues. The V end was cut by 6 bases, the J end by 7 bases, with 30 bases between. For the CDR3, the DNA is TGCAGTGCGCCATCGACTGGTGGTCTCGTCAGACACTGTGGCTACACCTTC. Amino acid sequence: CSAPSTGGLVRHCGYTF.

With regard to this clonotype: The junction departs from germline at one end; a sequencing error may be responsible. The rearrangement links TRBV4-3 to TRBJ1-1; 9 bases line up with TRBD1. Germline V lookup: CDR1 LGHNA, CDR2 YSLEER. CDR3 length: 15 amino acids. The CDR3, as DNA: TGCGCCAGCGGCCAATCGGGACAGGGATATACTGAGGCTTTCTTT. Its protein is CASGQSGQGYTEAFF.

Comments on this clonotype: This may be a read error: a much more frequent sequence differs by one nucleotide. The CDR3 is CASLVDRDGTEAFF. CDR3 sequence (DNA): TGTGCCAGCTTGGTAGACAGGGATGGAACTGAAGCTTTCTTT. This chain uses TRBV13 with TRBJ1-1, with 7 nucleotides matching TRBD1. This CDR3 contains 14 residues. Trimming cost V 8 bases and J 5 bases; bases outside gene matches: 11. The germline V gene has CDR1 PRHDT and CDR2 FYEKMQ (reference sequence).

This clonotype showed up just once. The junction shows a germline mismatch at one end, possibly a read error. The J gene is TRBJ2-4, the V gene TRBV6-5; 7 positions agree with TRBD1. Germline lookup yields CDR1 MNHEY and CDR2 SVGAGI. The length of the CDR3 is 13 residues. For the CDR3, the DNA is TGTGCCAGCAGTCGGAGACAGGGCAACATTCAACACTTC. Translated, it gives CASSRRQGNIQHF.

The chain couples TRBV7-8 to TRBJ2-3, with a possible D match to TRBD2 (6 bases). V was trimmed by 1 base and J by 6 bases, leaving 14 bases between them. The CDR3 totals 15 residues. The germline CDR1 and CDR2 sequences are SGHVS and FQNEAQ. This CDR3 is CASSLVGSGGDTQYF. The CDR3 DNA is TGTGCCAGCAGCTTAGTGGGGTCAGGAGGGGATACGCAGTATTTT.

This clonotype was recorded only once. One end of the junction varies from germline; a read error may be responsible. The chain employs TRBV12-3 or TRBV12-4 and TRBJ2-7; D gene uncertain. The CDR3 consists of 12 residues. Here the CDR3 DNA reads TGTGACAGCAGTTTTGGGATCTACGAGCAGTACTTC. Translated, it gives CDSSFGIYEQYF.

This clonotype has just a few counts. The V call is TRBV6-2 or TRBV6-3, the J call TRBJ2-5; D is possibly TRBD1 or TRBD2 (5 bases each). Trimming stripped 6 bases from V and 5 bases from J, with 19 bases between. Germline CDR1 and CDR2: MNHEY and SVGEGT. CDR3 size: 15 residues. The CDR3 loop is CASSTDTVGDETQYF. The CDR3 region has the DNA TGTGCCAGCAGCACCGACACGGTGGGGGACGAGACCCAGTACTTC.

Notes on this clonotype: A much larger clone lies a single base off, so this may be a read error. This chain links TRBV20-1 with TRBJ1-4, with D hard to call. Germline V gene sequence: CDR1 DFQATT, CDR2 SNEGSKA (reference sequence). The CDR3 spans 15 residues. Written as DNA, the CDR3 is TGCATTGCTAGTCCCCGGAACCCAACTAATGAAAAACTGTTTTTT. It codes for CIASPRNPTNEKLFF.

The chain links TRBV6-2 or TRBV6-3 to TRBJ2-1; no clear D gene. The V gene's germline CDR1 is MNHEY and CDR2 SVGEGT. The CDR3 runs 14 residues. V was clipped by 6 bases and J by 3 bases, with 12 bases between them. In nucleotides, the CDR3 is TGTGCCAGCAGAGGTCATCGACTCTACAATGAGCAGTTCTTC. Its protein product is CASRGHRLYNEQFF.

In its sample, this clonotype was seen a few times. The CDR3 reads CASRQGHQSQHF. In nucleotides, the CDR3 is TGTGCCAGCAGGCAGGGGCATCAGTCTCAGCATTTT. J is TRBJ1-5 and V is TRBV6-2 or TRBV6-3, with TRBD1 as a possible D gene (6 bases). CDR3 length: 12 residues. Germline CDR1 is MNHEY and CDR2 is SVGEGT. Trimming took off 6 bases at V and 13 bases at J, with 16 bases between the two ends.

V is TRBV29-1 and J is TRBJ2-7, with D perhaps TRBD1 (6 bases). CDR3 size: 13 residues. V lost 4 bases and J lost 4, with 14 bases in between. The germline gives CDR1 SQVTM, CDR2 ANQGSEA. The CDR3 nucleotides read TGCAGCGTTGTTGGGACACTTTCGTACGAGCAGTACTTC. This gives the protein CSVVGTLSYEQYF.

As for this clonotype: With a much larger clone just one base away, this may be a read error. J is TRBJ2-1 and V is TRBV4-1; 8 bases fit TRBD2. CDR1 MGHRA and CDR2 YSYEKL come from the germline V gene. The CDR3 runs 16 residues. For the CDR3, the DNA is TGCGCCAGCAGCCAAGGTTTGACTAGCGTGTTCAATGAGCTGTTCTTC. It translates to CASSQGLTSVFNELFF.

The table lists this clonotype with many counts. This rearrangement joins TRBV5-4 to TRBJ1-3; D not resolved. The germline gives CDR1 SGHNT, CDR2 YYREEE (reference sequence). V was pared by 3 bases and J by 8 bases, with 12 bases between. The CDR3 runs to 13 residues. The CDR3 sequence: CASSSGPEDTIYF. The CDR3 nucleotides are TGTGCCAGCAGCTCCGGACCAGAGGACACCATATATTTT.

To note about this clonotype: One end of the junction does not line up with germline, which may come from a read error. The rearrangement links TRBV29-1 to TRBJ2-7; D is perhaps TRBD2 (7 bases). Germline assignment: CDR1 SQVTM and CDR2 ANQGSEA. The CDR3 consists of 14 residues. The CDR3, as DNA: TGCAGAGTTGGGGGGGCAGGGGACTCCTACGAGCAGTACTTC. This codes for CRVGGAGDSYEQYF.

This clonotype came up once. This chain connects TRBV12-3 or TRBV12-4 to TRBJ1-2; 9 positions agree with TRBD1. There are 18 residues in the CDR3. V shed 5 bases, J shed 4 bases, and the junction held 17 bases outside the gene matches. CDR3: CASSPTKGGQGTGYGYTF. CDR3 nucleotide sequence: TGTGCCAGCAGTCCGACTAAGGGGGGACAGGGTACGGGCTATGGCTACACCTTC.

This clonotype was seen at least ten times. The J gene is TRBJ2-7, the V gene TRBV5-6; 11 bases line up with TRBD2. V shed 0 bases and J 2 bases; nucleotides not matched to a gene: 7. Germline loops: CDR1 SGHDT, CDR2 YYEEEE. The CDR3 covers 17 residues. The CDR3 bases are TGTGCCAGCAGCTTGGCCCTTGGGACTAGCGGCACCTACGAGCAGTACTTC. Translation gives CASSLALGTSGTYEQYF. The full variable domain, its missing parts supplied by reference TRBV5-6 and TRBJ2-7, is DAGVTQSPTHLIKTRGQQVTLRCSPKSGHDTVSWYQQALGQGPQFIFQYYEEEERQRGNFPDRFSGHQFPNYSSELNVNALLLGDSALYLCASSLALGTSGTYEQYFGPGTRLTVT.

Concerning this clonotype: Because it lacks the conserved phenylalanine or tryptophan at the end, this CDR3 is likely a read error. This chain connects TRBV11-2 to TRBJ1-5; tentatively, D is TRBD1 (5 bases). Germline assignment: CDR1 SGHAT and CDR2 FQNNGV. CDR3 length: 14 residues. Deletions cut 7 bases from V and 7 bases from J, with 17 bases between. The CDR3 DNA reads TGTGCCAGCATCAGGGCGGGGGATCGACAGCCCCAGCATATT. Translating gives CASIRAGDRQPQHI.

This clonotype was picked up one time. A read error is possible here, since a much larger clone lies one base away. The CDR3 DNA reads as TGTGCCAGCAGTTGGGGGTTCTCCTACAATGAGCAGTTCTTC. This sequence encodes CASSWGFSYNEQFF. The genes are TRBV12-3 or TRBV12-4 and TRBJ2-1; D tentatively fits TRBD1 or TRBD2 (5 bases each). The ends were cut back, 4 bases at V and 0 bases at J, with 7 bases in the middle. This CDR3 has 14 residues.

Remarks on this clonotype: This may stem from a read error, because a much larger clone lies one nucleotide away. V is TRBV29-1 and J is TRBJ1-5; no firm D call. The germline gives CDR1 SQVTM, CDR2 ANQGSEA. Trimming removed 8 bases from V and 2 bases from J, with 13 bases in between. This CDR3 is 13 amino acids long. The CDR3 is CSFQREGNQPQHF. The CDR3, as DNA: TGCAGCTTTCAAAGGGAGGGCAATCAGCCCCAGCATTTT.

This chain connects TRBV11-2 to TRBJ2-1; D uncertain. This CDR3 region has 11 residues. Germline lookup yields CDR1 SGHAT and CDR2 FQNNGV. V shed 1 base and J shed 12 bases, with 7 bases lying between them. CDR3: CASSLGFSQFF. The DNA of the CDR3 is TGTGCCAGCAGCTTAGGGTTCTCGCAGTTCTTC.

The CDR3 DNA follows: TGCGCCAGACTGACGGGAGGAAGGGTACTCGGGGAGCTGTTTTTT. Its translation: CARLTGGRVLGELFF. The chain has TRBV5-1 and TRBJ2-2; 7 bases match TRBD2. Per germline, CDR1 SGHRS and CDR2 YFSETQ. V shed 8 bases, J shed 7 bases, and the junction held 14 bases outside the gene matches. This CDR3 has 15 amino acids. Based on the CDR3 plus reference TRBV5-1 and TRBJ2-2, the full variable domain is KAGVTQTPRYLIKTRGQQVTLSCSPISGHRSVSWYQQTPGQGLQFLFEYFSETQRNKGNFPGRFSGRQFSNSRSEMNVSTLELGDSALYLCARLTGGRVLGELFFGEGSRLTVL.

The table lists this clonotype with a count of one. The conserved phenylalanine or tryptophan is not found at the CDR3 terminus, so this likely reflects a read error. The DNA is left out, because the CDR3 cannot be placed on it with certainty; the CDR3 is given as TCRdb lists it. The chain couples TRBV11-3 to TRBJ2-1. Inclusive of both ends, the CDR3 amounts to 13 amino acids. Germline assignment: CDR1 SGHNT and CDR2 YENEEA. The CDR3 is CTSRPTPGNEKLL.

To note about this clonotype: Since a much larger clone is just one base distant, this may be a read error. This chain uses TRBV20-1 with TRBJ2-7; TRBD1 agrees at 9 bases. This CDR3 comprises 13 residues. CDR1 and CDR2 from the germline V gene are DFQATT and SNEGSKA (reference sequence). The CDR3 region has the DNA TGCAGCCTACAGGGGGCGAAATCCTACGAGCAGTACTTC. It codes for CSLQGAKSYEQYF.

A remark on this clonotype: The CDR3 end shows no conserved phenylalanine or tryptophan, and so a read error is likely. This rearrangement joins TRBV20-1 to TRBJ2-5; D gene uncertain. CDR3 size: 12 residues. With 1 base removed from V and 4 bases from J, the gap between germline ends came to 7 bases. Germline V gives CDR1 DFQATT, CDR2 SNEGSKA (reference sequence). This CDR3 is CSARGQIETQYL. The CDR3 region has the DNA TGCAGTGCTAGAGGGCAGATAGAGACCCAGTACCTC.

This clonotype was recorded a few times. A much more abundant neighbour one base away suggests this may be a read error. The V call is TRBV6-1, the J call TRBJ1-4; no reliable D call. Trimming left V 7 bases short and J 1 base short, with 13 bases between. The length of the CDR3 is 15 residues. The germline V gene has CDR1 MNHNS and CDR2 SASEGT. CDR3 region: CASTLTAGTNEKLFF. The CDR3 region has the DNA TGTGCCAGCACTCTGACGGCCGGAACTAATGAAAAACTGTTTTTT.

The CDR3, as DNA: TGTGTCAGTGGTTTGTTACAGTACAATGAGCAGTTCTTC. Its translation is CVSGLLQYNEQFF. J is TRBJ2-1 and V is TRBV12-5, with D hard to call. CDR3 length: 13 amino acids. In germline, CDR1 is LGHNT, CDR2 FRNRAP.

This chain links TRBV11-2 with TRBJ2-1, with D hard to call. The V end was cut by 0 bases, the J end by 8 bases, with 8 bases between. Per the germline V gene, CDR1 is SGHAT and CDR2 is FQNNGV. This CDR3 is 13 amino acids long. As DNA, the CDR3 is TGTGCCAGCAGCTTAGATATGCGCGATGAGCAGTTCTTC. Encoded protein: CASSLDMRDEQFF.